One T cell receptor beta chain is described in this entry. This sample was taken from a study of OX40 agonist ivuxolimab in advanced cancers. Germline CDR1 and CDR2: MNHEY and SVGAGI. Trimming shortened V by 4 bases and J by 4 bases, and 10 bases separated the two germline ends. The length of the CDR3 is 13 residues. TCRdb's table, derived via immunoSEQ multiplex PCR, lists solely in-frame clones and lacks some. The repertoire holds approximately 14,000 clones, about 80% seen once, with 35% in the top ten. The material was CD4+ or CD8+ T cells sorted from blood, obtained in a trial of the OX40 agonist ivuxolimab. This receptor was taken from an adult with an advanced solid tumor such as melanoma, head and neck, liver or kidney cancer. The V gene is TRBV6-5, the J gene TRBJ1-1, with a possible D match to TRBD1 (5 bases). The CDR3 sequence: CASSSDGGTEAFF. CDR3 DNA sequence: TGTGCCAGCAGTTCGGACGGGGGCACTGAAGCTTTCTTT.